Following are 10 T cell receptor beta chains from one sample sequenced in a study of cytomegalovirus exposure and HLA in healthy donors. The PCR contained 60 Vbeta and 13 Jbeta primers. Profiled with immunoSEQ multiplex PCR; TCRdb holds only in-frame clones, not every one. The profile shows over 150,000 clones, around 85% of them singletons. Sample: PBMCs. The receptors shown here come from a boy aged 2 to 10 in good health and CMV-seronegative.

The gene calls are TRBV11-2 and TRBJ1-1; D call uncertain. The V gene's germline CDR1 is SGHAT and CDR2 FQNNGV. Trimming took off 4 bases at V and 1 base at J, with 10 bases between the two ends. There are 14 residues in the CDR3. CDR3 protein: CASSWRLGNTEAFF. The CDR3 bases are TGTGCCAGCAGCTGGAGGCTAGGGAACACTGAAGCTTTCTTT.

This clone was detected only once. The V and J genes are TRBV5-1 and TRBJ2-7; the D gene is possibly TRBD1 (5 bases). Germline CDR1 and CDR2: SGHRS and YFSETQ. V was trimmed by 1 base and J by 2 bases, leaving 10 bases between them. CDR3 length: 14 amino acids. CDR3 DNA: TGCGCCAGCAGCTTGTATGGGGCCACCTACGAGCAGTACTTC. This codes for CASSLYGATYEQYF.

The J gene is TRBJ1-4, the V gene TRBV13, with a tentative D call TRBD1 (5 bases). The CDR3 has 15 residues. V was clipped by 8 bases and J by 0 bases, with 13 bases between them. CDR1 is PRHDT, CDR2 FYEKMQ, per germline (reference sequence). CDR3 residues: CASGRGGATNEKLFF. In DNA, the CDR3 is TGTGCCAGCGGCCGGGGGGGAGCAACTAATGAAAAACTGTTTTTT. The full variable domain, rest sourced from reference TRBV13 and TRBJ1-4, is AAGVIQSPRHLIKEKRETATLKCYPIPRHDTVYWYQQGPGQDPQFLISFYEKMQSDKGSIPDRFSAQQFSDYHSELNMSSLELGDSALYFCASGRGGATNEKLFFGSGTQLSVL.

The chain recombines TRBV6-1 with TRBJ2-5, with D possibly being TRBD1 (7 bases). The CDR3 extends over 13 amino acids. Between the trimmed V and J ends, which lost 3 bases and 4 bases, there was a span of 9 bases. Germline CDR1 is MNHNS and CDR2 is SASEGT. CDR3 bases: TGTGCCAGCAGTGATCAGGGGGGAGAGACCCAGTACTTC. Translated, it gives CASSDQGGETQYF.

This clone appeared a few times. This chain connects TRBV7-2 to TRBJ2-5; D might be TRBD1 (5 bases). CDR1 is SGHTA, CDR2 FQGNSA, per germline. Trimming shortened V by 6 bases and J by 5 bases, and 16 bases separated the two germline ends. The CDR3 is 14 amino acids. The CDR3 DNA reads as TGTGCCAGCAGAACAGGACGGGCACGGGAGACCCAGTACTTC. Its translation is CASRTGRARETQYF.

The rearrangement links TRBV5-1 to TRBJ2-5; tentative D call: TRBD1 (5 bases). The closer fit of TRBJ2-7 to the DNA end suggests the J call may be wrong. CDR3 length: 13 residues. Germline V gives CDR1 SGHRS, CDR2 YFSETQ. CDR3 sequence (DNA): TGCGCCAGCAGCTCCCAGGGTGGGTACGAGCAGTACTTC. Protein sequence: CASSSQGGYEQYF.

This chain uses TRBV28 with TRBJ1-1, with unresolved D. The V end was cut by 5 bases, the J end by 5 bases, with 15 bases between. The CDR3 spans 14 residues. Germline assignment: CDR1 MDHEN and CDR2 SYDVKM. This CDR3 reads CASSPQTYRTEAFF. The CDR3 bases are TGTGCCAGCAGTCCCCAGACATATAGAACTGAAGCTTTCTTT. The variable domain in full, with the rest retrieved from reference TRBV28 and TRBJ1-1, is DVKVTQSSRYLVKRTGEKVFLECVQDMDHENMFWYRQDPGLGLRLIYFSYDVKMKEKGDIPEGYSVSREKKERFSLILESASTNQTSMYLCASSPQTYRTEAFFGQGTRLTVV.

V usage is TRBV18 and J usage is TRBJ1-1, with TRBD1 as a possible D gene (5 bases). Looked up from germline, CDR1 is KGHSH and CDR2 is LQKENI. The CDR3 runs 13 residues. The germline V and J ends were trimmed by 3 bases and 8 bases, with 13 bases remaining between them. The CDR3 sequence is CASSPLKGAEAFF. The CDR3 DNA is TGTGCCAGCTCACCTCTCAAAGGGGCCGAAGCTTTCTTT.

This rearrangement joins TRBV6-1 to TRBJ1-2, with D unclear. CDR3 length: 14 residues. Per the germline V gene, CDR1 is MNHNS and CDR2 is SASEGT. V dropped 4 bases and J dropped 0 bases, with 9 bases sitting between them. CDR3 loop: CASSATSSNYGYTF. CDR3 sequence (DNA): TGTGCCAGCAGTGCGACAAGTTCTAACTATGGCTACACCTTC.

V and J are TRBV28 and TRBJ2-3; the match to TRBD1 covers 7 bases. Germline CDR1 reads MDHEN; CDR2 reads SYDVKM. The junction had 6 bases not matched to a gene; V was cut back by 7 bases and J by 2 bases. CDR3 length: 14 residues. Written as DNA, the CDR3 is TGTGCCAGCACTCGCAGGGGGATCACAGATACGCAGTATTTT. Translated: CASTRRGITDTQYF.